The next 9 T cell receptor beta chains were all read from a single sample in a study of blood T cell repertoires in COVID-19. Clones were read by immunoSEQ multiplex PCR, and TCRdb kept only the in-frame ones, dropping some. The table shows under 80,000 clones, with roughly 86% occurring only once. The sequenced sample was peripheral blood. The receptors were gathered from a human donor in a cohort sampled during active COVID-19.

V and J are TRBV5-4 and TRBJ2-1; 8 bases are a match to TRBD2. Per germline, CDR1 SGHNT and CDR2 YYREEE (reference sequence). This CDR3 has 15 amino acids. The junction had 9 bases not matched to a gene; V was cut back by 2 bases and J by 8 bases. Here the CDR3 reads CASSFGGGYSDEQFF. In DNA form, the CDR3 reads TGTGCCAGCAGCTTCGGGGGGGGGTACAGCGATGAGCAGTTCTTC.

The genes are TRBV5-5 and TRBJ2-7; the D is unclear. The CDR3 extends over 14 amino acids. V dropped 0 bases and J dropped 5 bases, with 12 bases sitting between them. Germline values: CDR1 SGHKS, CDR2 YYEKEE (reference sequence). The CDR3 protein is CASSLAYLPHEQYF. CDR3 sequence (DNA): TGTGCCAGCAGCTTGGCCTATCTCCCCCACGAGCAGTACTTC.

The chain links TRBV6-5 to TRBJ2-1, with D perhaps matching TRBD2 (7 bases). The CDR3 totals 16 residues. Trimming pared 0 bases from V and 8 bases from J, leaving 17 bases between. From germline, CDR1 is MNHEY and CDR2 SVGAGI. The CDR3 DNA is TGTGCCAGCAGTTACTCGGTTACGGGGGGCACCCATGAGCAGTTCTTC. Encoded protein: CASSYSVTGGTHEQFF.

This rearrangement joins TRBV5-4 to TRBJ2-1; D call uncertain. V lost 0 bases and J lost 0, with 10 bases in between. The length of the CDR3 is 16 residues. Germline CDR1 SGHNT, CDR2 YYREEE (reference sequence). CDR3 sequence reads: CASSLGSEPSYNEQFF. The DNA of the CDR3 is TGTGCCAGCAGCTTGGGCAGCGAGCCCTCCTACAATGAGCAGTTCTTC.

CDR3 bases: TGTGCCAGCAGCGGTGTATGTCCTATTCGCACTGAAGCTTTCTTT. Translating it yields CASSGVCPIRTEAFF. The chain joins TRBV3-1 (or the pseudogene TRBV3-2) to TRBJ1-1; D is unresolved. The CDR3 loop spans 15 amino acids. Per germline, CDR1 LGHDT and CDR2 YNNKEL (reference sequence). Trimming removed 5 bases from V and 4 bases from J, with 17 bases in between.

The CDR3 spells CASSLTGSNQPQHF. CDR3 nucleotide sequence: TGCGCCAGCAGCTTGACGGGTAGCAATCAGCCCCAGCATTTT. J is TRBJ1-5 and V is TRBV5-1; D uncertain. The CDR3 sequence is 14 residues long. Germline V CDR1 and CDR2: SGHRS, YFSETQ. V was trimmed by 1 base and J by 0 bases, leaving 5 bases between them.

The chain has TRBV19 and TRBJ2-1; 8 nucleotides match TRBD2. The ends lost 9 bases at V and 0 bases at J; junction bases unmatched: 7. The CDR3 is 15 residues long. The germline V gene has CDR1 LNHDA and CDR2 SQIVND (reference sequence). CDR3 loop: CASSPGGSSYNEQFF. DNA for the CDR3: TGTGCCAGCAGCCCGGGGGGGAGCTCCTACAATGAGCAGTTCTTC.

V is TRBV15 and J is TRBJ2-2; D possibly corresponds to TRBD1 (5 bases). Trimming removed 10 bases from V and 2 bases from J, with 11 bases in between. Germline V gene lookup returns CDR1 LNHNV and CDR2 YYDKDF (reference sequence). The length of the CDR3 is 13 residues. This CDR3 is CAIRGHNTGELFF. The CDR3 bases are TGTGCCATTAGAGGACACAACACCGGGGAGCTGTTTTTT.

The chain is built from TRBV3-1 (or the pseudogene TRBV3-2) and TRBJ1-1, with 9 nucleotides matching TRBD1. Trimming took 1 base from V and 10 from J; bases not matched to a gene: 7. CDR3 size: 14 residues. Germline CDR1 is LGHDT and CDR2 is YNNKEL (reference sequence). In DNA, the CDR3 is TGTGCCAGCAGCCAAGGGGGACAGGGTAACGGAGCTTTCTTT. As protein: CASSQGGQGNGAFF.